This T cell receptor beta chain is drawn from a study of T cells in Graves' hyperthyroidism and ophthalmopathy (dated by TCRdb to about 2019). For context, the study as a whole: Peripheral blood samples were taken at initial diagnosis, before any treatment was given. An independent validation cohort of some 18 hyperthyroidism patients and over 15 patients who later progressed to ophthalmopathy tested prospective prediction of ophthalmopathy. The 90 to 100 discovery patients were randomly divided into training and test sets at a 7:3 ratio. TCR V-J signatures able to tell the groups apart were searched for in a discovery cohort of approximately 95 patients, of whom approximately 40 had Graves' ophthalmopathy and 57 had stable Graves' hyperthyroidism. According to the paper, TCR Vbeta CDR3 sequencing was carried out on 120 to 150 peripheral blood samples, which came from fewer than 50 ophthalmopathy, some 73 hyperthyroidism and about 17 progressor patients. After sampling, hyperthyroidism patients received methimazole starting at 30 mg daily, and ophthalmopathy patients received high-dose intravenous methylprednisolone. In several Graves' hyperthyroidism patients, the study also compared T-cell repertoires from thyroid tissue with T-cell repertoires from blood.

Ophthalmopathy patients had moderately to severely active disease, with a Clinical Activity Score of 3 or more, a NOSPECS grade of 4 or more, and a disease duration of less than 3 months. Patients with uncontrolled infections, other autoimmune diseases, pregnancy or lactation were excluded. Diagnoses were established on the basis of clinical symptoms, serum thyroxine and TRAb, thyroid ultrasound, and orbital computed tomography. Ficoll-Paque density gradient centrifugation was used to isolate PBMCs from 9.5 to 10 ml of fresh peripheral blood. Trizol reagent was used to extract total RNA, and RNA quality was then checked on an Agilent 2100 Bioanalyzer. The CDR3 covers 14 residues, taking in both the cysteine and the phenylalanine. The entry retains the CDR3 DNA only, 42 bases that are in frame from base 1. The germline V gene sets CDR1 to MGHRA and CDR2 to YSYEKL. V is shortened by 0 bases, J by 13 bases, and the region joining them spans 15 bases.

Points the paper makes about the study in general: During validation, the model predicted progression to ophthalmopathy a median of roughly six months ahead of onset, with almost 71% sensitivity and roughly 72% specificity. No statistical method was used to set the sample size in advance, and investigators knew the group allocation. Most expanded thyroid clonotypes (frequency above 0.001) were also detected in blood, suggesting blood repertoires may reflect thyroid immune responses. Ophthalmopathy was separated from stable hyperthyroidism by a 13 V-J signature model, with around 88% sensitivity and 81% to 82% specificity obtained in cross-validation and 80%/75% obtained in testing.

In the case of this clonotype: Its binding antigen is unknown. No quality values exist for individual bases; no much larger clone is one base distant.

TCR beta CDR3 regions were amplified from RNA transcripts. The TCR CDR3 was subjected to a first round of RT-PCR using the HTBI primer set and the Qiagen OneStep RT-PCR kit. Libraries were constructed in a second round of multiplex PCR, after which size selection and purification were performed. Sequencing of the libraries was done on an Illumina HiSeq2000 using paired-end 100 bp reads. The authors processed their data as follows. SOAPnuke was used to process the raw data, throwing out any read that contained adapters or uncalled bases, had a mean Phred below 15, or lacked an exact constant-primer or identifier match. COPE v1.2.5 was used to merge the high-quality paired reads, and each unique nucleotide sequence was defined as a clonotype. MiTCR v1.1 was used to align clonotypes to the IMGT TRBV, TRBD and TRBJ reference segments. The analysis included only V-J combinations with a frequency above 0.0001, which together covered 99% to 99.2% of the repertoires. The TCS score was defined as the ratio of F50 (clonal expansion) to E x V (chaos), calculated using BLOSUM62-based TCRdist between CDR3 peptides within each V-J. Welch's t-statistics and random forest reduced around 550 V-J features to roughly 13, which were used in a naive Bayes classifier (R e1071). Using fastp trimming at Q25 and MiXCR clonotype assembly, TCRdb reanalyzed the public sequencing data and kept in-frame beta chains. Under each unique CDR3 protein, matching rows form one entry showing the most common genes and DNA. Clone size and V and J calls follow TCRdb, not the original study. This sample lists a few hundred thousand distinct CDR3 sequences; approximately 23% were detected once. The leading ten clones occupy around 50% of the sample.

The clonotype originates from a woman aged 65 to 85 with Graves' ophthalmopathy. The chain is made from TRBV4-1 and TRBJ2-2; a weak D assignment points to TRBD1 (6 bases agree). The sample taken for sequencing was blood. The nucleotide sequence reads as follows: TGCGCCAGCAGCCAAGATATGGGGACACGGATGCTGTTTTTT. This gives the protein CASSQDMGTRMLFF.